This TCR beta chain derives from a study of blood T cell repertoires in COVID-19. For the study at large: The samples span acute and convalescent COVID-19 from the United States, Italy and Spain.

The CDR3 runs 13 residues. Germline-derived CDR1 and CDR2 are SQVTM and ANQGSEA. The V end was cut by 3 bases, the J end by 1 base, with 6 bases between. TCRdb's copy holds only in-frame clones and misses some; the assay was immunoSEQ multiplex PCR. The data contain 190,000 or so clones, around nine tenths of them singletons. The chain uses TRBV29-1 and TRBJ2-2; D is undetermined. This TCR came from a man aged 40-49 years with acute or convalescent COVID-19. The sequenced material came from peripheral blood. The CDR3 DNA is TGCAGCGTTGATCCCAAGAACACCGGGGAGCTGTTTTTT. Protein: CSVDPKNTGELFF.